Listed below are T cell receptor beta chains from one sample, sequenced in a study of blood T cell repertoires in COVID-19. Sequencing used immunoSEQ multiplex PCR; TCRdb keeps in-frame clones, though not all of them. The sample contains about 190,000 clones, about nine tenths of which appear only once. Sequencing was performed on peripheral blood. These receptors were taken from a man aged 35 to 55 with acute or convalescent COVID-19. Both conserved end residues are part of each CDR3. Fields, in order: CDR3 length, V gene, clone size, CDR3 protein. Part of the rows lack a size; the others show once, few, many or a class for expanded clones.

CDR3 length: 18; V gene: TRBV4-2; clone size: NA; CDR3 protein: CASSQGPVRSGGEETQYF
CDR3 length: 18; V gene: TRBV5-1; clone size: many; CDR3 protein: CASRDEIGLAANTGELFF
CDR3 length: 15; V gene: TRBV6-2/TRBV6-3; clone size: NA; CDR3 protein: CASSYRGQGHQPQHF
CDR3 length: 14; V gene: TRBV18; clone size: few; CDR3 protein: CASSVATNNSPLHF
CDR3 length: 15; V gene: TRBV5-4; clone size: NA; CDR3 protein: CASSFDRSSYNEQFF
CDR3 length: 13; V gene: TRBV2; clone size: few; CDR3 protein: CASSVWTGDEQYF
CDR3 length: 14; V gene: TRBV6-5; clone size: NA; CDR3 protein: CASGGGGGYNEQFF
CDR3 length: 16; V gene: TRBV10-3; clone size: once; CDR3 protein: CAIRRLAGALTDTQYF
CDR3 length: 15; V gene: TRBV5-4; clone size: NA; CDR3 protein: CASSRGRGNGNEQYF
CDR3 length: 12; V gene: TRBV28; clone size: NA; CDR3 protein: CASSFRVGGYTF
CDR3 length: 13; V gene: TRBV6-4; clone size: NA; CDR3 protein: CASILAGGKSQYF
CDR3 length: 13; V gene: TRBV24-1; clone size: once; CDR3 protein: CATSDPLSGELFF
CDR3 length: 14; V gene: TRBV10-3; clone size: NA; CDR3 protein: CAIMTGAVSTEAFF
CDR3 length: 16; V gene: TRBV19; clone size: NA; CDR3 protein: CASSNRGQATNEKLFF
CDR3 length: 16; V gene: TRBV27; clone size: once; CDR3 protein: CASTLGGPGRGTEAFF
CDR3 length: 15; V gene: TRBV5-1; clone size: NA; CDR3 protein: CASSLFSESTDTQYF
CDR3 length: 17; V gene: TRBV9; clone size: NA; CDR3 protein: CASSPYFSGDGIDTQYF
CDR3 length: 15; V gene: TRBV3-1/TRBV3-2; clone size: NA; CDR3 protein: CASSQDRVFTGELFF
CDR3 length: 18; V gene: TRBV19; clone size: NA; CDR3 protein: CASSMFVTRGSGANVLTF
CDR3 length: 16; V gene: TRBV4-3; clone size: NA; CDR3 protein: CASSHSGGGSGNTIYF
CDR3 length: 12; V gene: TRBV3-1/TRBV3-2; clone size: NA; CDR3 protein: CASSPGSYEQYF
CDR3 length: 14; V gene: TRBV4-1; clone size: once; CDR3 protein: CASSQGRAGYGYTF
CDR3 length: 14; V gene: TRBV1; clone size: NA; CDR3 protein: CTRIGLLAKNIQYF
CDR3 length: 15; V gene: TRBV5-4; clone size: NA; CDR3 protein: CASSLFGGANTEAFF
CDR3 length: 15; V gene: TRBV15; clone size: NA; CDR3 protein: CATSRDLHMNTEAFF
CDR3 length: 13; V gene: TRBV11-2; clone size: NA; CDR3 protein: CASSWAGADTQYF
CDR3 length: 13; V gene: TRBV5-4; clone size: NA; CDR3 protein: CASSLAGEDTQYF
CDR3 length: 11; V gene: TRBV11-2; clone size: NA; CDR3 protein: CASSSTYEQYF
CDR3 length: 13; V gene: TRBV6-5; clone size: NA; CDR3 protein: CASSYGGNQPQHF
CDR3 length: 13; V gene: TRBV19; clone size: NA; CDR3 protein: CASSITGDYGYTF
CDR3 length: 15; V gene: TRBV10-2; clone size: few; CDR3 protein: CASSESRLVRYEQYF
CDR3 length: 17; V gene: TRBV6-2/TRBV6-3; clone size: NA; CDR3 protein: CASSYSPSGYPTDTQYF
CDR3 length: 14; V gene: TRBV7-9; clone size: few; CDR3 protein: CASSFRDRSYEQYF
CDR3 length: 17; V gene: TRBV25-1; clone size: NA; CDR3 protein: CASSANRGLLSNQPQHF
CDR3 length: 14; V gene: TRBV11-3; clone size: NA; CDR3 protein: CASSQGGGWDEQFF
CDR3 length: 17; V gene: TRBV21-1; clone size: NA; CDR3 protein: CASSRPQGHEVNTEAFF
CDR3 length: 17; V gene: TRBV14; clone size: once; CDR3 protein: CASSQGLAGGEQETQYF
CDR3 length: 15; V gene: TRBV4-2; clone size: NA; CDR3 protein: CASSVFGGVTDTQYF
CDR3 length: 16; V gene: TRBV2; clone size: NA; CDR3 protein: CASSARAGPFGEKLFF
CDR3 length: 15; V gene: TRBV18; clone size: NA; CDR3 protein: CASSPQGAAGNTIYF
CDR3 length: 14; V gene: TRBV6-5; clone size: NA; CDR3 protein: CASSRGQGYTEAFF
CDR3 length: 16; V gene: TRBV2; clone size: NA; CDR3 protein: CASSESAGDLTYEQYF
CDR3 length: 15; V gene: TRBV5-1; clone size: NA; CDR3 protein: CASNEGQGNQETQYF
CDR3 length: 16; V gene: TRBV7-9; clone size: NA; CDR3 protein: CASSFGGARGANVLTF
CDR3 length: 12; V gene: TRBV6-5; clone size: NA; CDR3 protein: CASSSGVYEQYF
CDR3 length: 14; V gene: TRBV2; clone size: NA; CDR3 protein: CASNIQGYDTEAFF
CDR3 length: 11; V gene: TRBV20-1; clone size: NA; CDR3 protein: CSARGGTEAFF
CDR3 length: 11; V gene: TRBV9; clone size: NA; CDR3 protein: CASGGYYGYTF
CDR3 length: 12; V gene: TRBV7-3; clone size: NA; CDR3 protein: CASSLTGGEQFF
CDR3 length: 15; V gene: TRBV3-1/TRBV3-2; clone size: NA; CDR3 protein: CASSQTGSGANVLTF
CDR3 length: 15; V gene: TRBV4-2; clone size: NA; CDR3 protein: CASSQEGQGLREAFF